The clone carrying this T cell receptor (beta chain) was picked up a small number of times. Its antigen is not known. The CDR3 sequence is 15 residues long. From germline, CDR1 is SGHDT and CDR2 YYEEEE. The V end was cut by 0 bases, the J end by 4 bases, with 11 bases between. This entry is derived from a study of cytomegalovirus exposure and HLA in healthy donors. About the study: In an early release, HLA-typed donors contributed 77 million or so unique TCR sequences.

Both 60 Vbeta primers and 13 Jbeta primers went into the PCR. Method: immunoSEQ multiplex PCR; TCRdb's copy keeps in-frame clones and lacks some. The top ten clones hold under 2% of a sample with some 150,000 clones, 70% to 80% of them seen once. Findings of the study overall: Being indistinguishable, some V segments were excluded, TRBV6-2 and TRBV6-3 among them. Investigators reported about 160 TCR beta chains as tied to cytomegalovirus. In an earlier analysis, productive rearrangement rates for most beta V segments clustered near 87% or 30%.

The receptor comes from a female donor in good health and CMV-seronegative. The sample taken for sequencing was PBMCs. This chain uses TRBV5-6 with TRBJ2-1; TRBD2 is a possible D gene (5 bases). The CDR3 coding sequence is TGTGCCAGCAGCTTGGGGGAGCCTACTTACAATGAGCAGTTCTTC. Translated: CASSLGEPTYNEQFF.